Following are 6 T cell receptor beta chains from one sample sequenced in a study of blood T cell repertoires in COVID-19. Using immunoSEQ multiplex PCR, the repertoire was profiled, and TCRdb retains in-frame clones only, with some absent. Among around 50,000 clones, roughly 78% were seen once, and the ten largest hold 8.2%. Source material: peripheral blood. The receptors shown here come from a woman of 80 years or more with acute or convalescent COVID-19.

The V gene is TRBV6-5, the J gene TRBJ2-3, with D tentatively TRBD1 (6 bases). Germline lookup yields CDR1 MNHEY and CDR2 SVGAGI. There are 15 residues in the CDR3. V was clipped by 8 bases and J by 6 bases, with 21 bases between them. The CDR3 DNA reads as TGTGCCAGCCGCCAGCCAGGGGTCAGCGCCGATACGCAGTATTTT. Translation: CASRQPGVSADTQYF.

The CDR3 nucleotides are TGTGCCAGCAGTAAACCAGGGGCGGGGGATGAGCAGTTCTTC. Translated: CASSKPGAGDEQFF. The rearrangement links TRBV2 to TRBJ2-1, with D tentatively TRBD2 (7 bases). CDR3 size: 14 residues. V lost 5 bases and J lost 8, with 16 bases in between. Germline V gives CDR1 SNHLY, CDR2 FYNNEI.

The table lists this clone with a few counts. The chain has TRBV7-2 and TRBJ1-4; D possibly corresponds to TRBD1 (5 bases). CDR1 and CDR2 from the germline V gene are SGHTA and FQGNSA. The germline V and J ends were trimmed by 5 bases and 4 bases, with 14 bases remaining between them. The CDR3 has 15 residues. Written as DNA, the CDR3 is TGTGCCAGCAGCCCCGGGGGGAGGGGTAATGAAAAACTGTTTTTT. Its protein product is CASSPGGRGNEKLFF.

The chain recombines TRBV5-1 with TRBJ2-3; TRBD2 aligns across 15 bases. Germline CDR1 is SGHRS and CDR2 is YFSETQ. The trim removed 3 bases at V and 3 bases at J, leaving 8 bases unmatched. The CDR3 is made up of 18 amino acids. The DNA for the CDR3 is TGCGCCAGCAGCTCCGGGACTAGCGGGGGGCTGAGGACAGATACGCAGTATTTT. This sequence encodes CASSSGTSGGLRTDTQYF.

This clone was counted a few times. In DNA form, the CDR3 reads TGCGCCAGCTCCCCAACTAGCGGGGGGGTTGGGGGCCCAGATACGCAGTATTTT. It yields the protein CASSPTSGGVGGPDTQYF. V usage is TRBV10-1 and J usage is TRBJ2-3, with 13 bases fitting TRBD2. V dropped 8 bases and J dropped 4; count of bases not matched to a gene: 15. This CDR3 region has 18 residues. Germline CDR1 is WNHNN and CDR2 is SYGVQD (reference sequence).

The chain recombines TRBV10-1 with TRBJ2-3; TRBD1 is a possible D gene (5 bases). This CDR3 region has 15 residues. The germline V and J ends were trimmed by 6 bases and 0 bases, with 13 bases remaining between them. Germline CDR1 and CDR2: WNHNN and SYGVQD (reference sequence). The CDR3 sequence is CASSVDRSSTDTQYF. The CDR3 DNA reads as TGCGCCAGCAGCGTCGACAGATCTAGCACAGATACGCAGTATTTT.